Listed here are 19 T cell receptor beta chains from one sample, sequenced in a study of identical twins (dated by TCRdb to about 2016). The method was 5' RACE. The sequencer listed for this sample is Illumina HiSeq 2000. The public reads were quality trimmed at Q25 with fastp and then assembled into clones with MiXCR by TCRdb, keeping productive beta chains. When rows share a CDR3 protein, they turn into one entry using the most common DNA and genes. Recorded for this sample are approximately 260,000 distinct CDR3 sequences; roughly 13% of them occurred a single time. The leading ten clones occupy 8.8% of the sample. The sequencing sample was made of memory (CD45RO+) T cells sorted from blood. The cell subset or site label, read with the paper, signifies: CD45RO+ enriched T cells. The receptors were sampled from a woman aged 18-29 years in good health.

This clonotype was detected only a few times. The chain is built from TRBV20-1 and TRBJ2-3; 8 bases are shared with TRBD2. The germline gives CDR1 DFQATT, CDR2 SNEGSKA (reference sequence). Losses at the gene ends were 3 bases for V and 5 bases for J; bases not matched to a gene: 7. CDR3 length: 14 amino acids. CDR3 nucleotide sequence: TGCAGTGCTAGGGGAGCGGGAGTGGGAGATACGCAGTATTTT. Translating it yields CSARGAGVGDTQYF.

The chain is built from TRBV11-3 and TRBJ2-4; D is perhaps TRBD1 (6 bases). CDR1 and CDR2 from the germline V gene are SGHNT and YENEEA. Deletions cut 5 bases from V and 0 bases from J, with 8 bases between. The CDR3 is 14 residues long. The CDR3 sequence is CASSMGQAKNIQYF. CDR3 coding DNA: TGTGCCAGCAGCATGGGACAAGCCAAAAACATTCAGTACTTC.

This chain links TRBV19 with TRBJ2-3; D call uncertain. Germline V gene lookup returns CDR1 LNHDA and CDR2 SQIVND (reference sequence). The CDR3 runs to 15 residues. Trimming pared 5 bases from V and 1 base from J, leaving 13 bases between. CDR3: CASSLLDPGTDTQYF. In DNA form, the CDR3 reads TGTGCCAGTAGTCTCTTGGACCCGGGCACAGATACGCAGTATTTT.

This chain connects TRBV20-1 to TRBJ2-7, with 8 bases lining up with TRBD1. The CDR3 is made up of 13 amino acids. The V segment lost 5 bases and the J segment 5 bases; nucleotides outside the gene matches: 8. Germline CDR1 reads DFQATT; CDR2 reads SNEGSKA (reference sequence). For the CDR3, the DNA is TGCAGTGCTTATAAGGACAGGGAGGACGAGCAGTACTTC. As protein: CSAYKDREDEQYF.

This clonotype was detected ten times or more. The chain uses TRBV4-2 and TRBJ2-1; 10 positions match TRBD2. The CDR3 has 16 amino acids. The germline gives CDR1 LGHNA, CDR2 YNFKEQ. Trimming took 1 base from V and 6 from J; bases not matched to a gene: 6. The CDR3 sequence is CASSQALAGSLNEQFF. The CDR3 region has the DNA TGTGCCAGCAGCCAAGCACTAGCGGGGAGCCTCAATGAGCAGTTCTTC.

This clonotype has more than one count but fewer than ten. The chain joins TRBV10-3 to TRBJ2-1, with TRBD2 matching 8 bases. Germline-derived CDR1 and CDR2 are ENHRY and SYGVKD. V gave up 10 bases and J gave up 9 bases; unmatched junction bases: 8. The length of the CDR3 is 12 residues. The CDR3 spells CATERERGEQFF. Here the CDR3 DNA reads TGTGCCACCGAGCGGGAGCGGGGTGAGCAGTTCTTC.

This clonotype showed up just a few times. J is TRBJ1-2 and V is TRBV7-3; D might be TRBD1 (6 bases). Germline CDR1 SGHTA, CDR2 FQGTGA. CDR3 length: 14 amino acids. V dropped 5 bases and J dropped 4 bases, with 14 bases sitting between them. The DNA for the CDR3 is TGTGCCAGCAGCGACTCCAGGGGAGGCTATGGCTACACCTTC. Translated, it gives CASSDSRGGYGYTF.

This clonotype was found many times. The chain employs TRBV29-1 and TRBJ2-5, with D perhaps TRBD2 (5 bases). Trimming cost V 3 bases and J 6 bases, with 11 bases left between them. CDR3 size: 12 residues. The germline gives CDR1 SQVTM, CDR2 ANQGSEA. The CDR3: CSVDPGGKTQYF. The CDR3 nucleotides read TGCAGCGTTGACCCCGGAGGCAAGACCCAGTACTTC.

The rearrangement links TRBV19 to TRBJ2-1, with a tentative D call TRBD2 (5 bases). The germline V gene has CDR1 LNHDA and CDR2 SQIVND (reference sequence). The CDR3 runs 16 residues. With 1 base removed from V and 8 bases from J, the gap between germline ends came to 18 bases. CDR3 bases: TGTGCCAGTAGTATAGGTCGCACGGAGGACGGCTATGAGCAGTTCTTC. This translates into CASSIGRTEDGYEQFF.

This clonotype has a count of ten or more. The chain uses TRBV24-1 and TRBJ1-5; D gene uncertain. Between the trimmed V and J ends, which lost 0 bases and 1 base, there was a span of 9 bases. Per the germline V gene, CDR1 is KGHDR and CDR2 is SFDVKD. The CDR3 has 16 amino acids. The CDR3 region has the DNA TGTGCCACCAGTGATTTGGGGGAGTCGAGCAATCAGCCCCAGCATTTT. Its protein is CATSDLGESSNQPQHF.

Notes on this clonotype: The DNA is left out, because the CDR3 cannot be placed on it with certainty; the CDR3 is given as TCRdb lists it. V gene TRBV21-1 combines with J gene TRBJ2-6; the table names TRBD1, a call not compared with the DNA. TRBV21-1 is a pseudogene segment. Termini included, the CDR3 measures 15 amino acids. The CDR3 loop is CAWGTGSDGANVLTF.

There are a few counts of this clonotype. The genes are TRBV20-1 and TRBJ2-5; TRBD2 agrees at 10 bases. This CDR3 has 14 amino acids. With 6 bases clipped from V and 4 bases from J, the junction kept 8 bases outside the gene matches. CDR1 and CDR2 (germline): DFQATT, SNEGSKA (reference sequence). In nucleotides, the CDR3 is TGCAGTGCCGGTAAAGCTAGCGGGGGAGAGACCCAGTACTTC. Translating gives CSAGKASGGETQYF.

The chain links TRBV29-1 to TRBJ2-3, with 12 bases matching TRBD2. This CDR3 is built from 14 residues. The V and J ends lost 7 bases and 2 bases, in that order; junction bases with no gene match: 4. Germline values: CDR1 SQVTM, CDR2 ANQGSEA. In DNA form, the CDR3 reads TGCAGCGCCAGGACTAGCGGGGTCACAGATACGCAGTATTTT. It codes for CSARTSGVTDTQYF.

This chain uses TRBV20-1 with TRBJ1-1; D is uncertain. Trimming took off 0 bases at V and 2 bases at J, with 10 bases between the two ends. CDR3 size: 14 residues. CDR1 and CDR2 (germline): DFQATT, SNEGSKA (reference sequence). The CDR3 region is CSARDYTRNTEAFF. The DNA of the CDR3 is TGCAGTGCTAGAGACTACACGAGAAACACTGAAGCTTTCTTT.

This clonotype has just a few counts. The CDR3 is CASSVDPSGGARNEQYF. The DNA of the CDR3 is TGTGCCAGCAGCGTAGATCCCAGCGGGGGGGCGAGGAACGAGCAGTACTTC. The chain recombines TRBV9 with TRBJ2-7, with 10 bases fitting TRBD2. The germline V gene encodes CDR1 SGDLS and CDR2 YYNGEE. The CDR3 consists of 17 residues. With V trimmed by 0 bases and J by 5 bases, 11 bases remained unmatched.

This clonotype was observed many times. J is TRBJ1-5 and V is TRBV10-2, with 8 positions matching TRBD1. V lost 5 bases to trimming and J lost 2 bases; unmatched junction nucleotides: 8. CDR3 length: 16 residues. The germline CDR1 and CDR2 sequences are WSHSY and SAAADI. The DNA of the CDR3 is TGCGCCAGCAGTAAGACAGGGGCCGGAGGCAATCAGCCCCAGCATTTT. This gives the protein CASSKTGAGGNQPQHF.

There are many counts of this clonotype. One end of the junction is discordant with germline, which a read error may explain. The V call is TRBV7-2, the J call TRBJ2-3; D assignment may be TRBD1 or TRBD2 (6 bases each). The CDR3 is made up of 13 amino acids. The germline CDR1 and CDR2 sequences are SGHTA and FQGNSA. The CDR3 nucleotides are TGTGCCAGCAGTTTAGGGGGGACAGATACGCAGTATTTT. Protein product: CASSLGGTDTQYF.

V and J are TRBV7-6 and TRBJ2-2; 7 bases line up with TRBD2. Germline V gives CDR1 SGHVS, CDR2 FNYEAQ. V was pared by 5 bases and J by 5 bases, with 8 bases of the junction left unmatched. The CDR3 covers 15 residues. CDR3 nucleotide sequence: TGTGCCAGCAGCGGGTCGGGGGGTAGAACCGGGGAGCTGTTTTTT. Translated: CASSGSGGRTGELFF.

This clonotype was observed many times. The chain combines TRBV11-2 with TRBJ2-5; 7 bases are shared with TRBD2. The CDR3 contains 18 residues. CDR1 SGHAT and CDR2 FQNNGV come from the germline V gene. The V gene end was trimmed by 4 bases and the J gene end by 4 bases; junction bases not matched to a gene: 18. The CDR3: CASSSRLAQIGLGETQYF. The CDR3 region has the DNA TGTGCCAGCAGCTCGCGACTAGCACAGATAGGCTTAGGAGAGACCCAGTACTTC.